These T cell receptor beta chains were read from a single sample in a study of T-cell reconstitution after alpha-beta-depleted transplantation in children. Using its own MiXCR run on the PCR reads, TCRdb lists one record per CDR3 protein. This table holds over 450,000 distinct CDR3 sequences, 10% to 13% found once. This sample comprised PBMCs, obtained before TCRalphabeta/CD19-depleted stem cell transplant. The origin of the receptors is a child aged 2 to 9 with inherited bone marrow failure, due to receive a stem cell transplant. Both conserved end residues are part of each CDR3.

j_call v_call cdr3_aa
TRBJ1-2 TRBV28 CASKPPNRGGGYTF
TRBJ1-4 TRBV20-1 CSARGRGEDIF
TRBJ2-2 TRBV7-2 CASSLNGPTSAATGGELFF
TRBJ2-5 TRBV20-1 CSRGDRGRAQYF
TRBJ2-1 TRBV7-9 CASSFPPSGGSYNEQFF
TRBJ2-5 TRBV5-5 CASSLEGLSGTQYF
TRBJ2-2 TRBV29-1 CSVALLAENTGELFF
TRBJ2-1 TRBV19 CASSIALAVYNEQFF
TRBJ2-5 TRBV6-1 CASSIGTWLETQYF
TRBJ2-1 TRBV20-1 CSAREPLARLKNEQFF
TRBJ2-1 TRBV7-2 CASSSRLKQFF
TRBJ1-2 TRBV20-1 CSAPSGAGYGYTF
TRBJ1-5 TRBV12-3/TRBV12-4 CASSLPGGQPQHF
TRBJ2-7 TRBV10-3 CAITSSLDTHEQYF
TRBJ1-1 TRBV14 CASSQARTEAFF
TRBJ2-1 TRBV5-4 CASRSLVPFEQFF
TRBJ1-2 TRBV4-3 CASSQDVLQDLNYGYTF
TRBJ2-3 TRBV20-1 CSADGLVGGPDTQYF
TRBJ2-7 TRBV20-1 CSAMHRDSFSYEQYF
TRBJ2-7 TRBV20-1 CSASGPKAYEQYF
TRBJ1-1 TRBV30 CAWSVPKNTEAFF